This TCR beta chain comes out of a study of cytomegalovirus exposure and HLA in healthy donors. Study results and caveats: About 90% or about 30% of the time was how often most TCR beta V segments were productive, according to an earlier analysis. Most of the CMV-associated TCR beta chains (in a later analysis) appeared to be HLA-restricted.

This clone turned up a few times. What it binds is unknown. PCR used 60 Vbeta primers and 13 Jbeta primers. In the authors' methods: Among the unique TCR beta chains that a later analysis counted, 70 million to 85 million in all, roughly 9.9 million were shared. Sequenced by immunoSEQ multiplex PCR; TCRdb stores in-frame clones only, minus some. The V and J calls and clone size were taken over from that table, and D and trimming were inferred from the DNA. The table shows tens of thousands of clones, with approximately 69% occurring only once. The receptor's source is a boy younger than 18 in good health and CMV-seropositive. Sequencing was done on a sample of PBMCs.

The DNA of the CDR3 is TGCAGCGTCCCCCCTAGCACAGATACGCAGTATTTT. As protein: CSVPPSTDTQYF. V gene TRBV29-1 combines with J gene TRBJ2-3, with D uncertain. Germline-derived CDR1 and CDR2 are SQVTM and ANQGSEA. The V end lost 6 bases, the J end lost 0 bases, and 7 bases lay between the germline ends. The CDR3 is 12 amino acids.